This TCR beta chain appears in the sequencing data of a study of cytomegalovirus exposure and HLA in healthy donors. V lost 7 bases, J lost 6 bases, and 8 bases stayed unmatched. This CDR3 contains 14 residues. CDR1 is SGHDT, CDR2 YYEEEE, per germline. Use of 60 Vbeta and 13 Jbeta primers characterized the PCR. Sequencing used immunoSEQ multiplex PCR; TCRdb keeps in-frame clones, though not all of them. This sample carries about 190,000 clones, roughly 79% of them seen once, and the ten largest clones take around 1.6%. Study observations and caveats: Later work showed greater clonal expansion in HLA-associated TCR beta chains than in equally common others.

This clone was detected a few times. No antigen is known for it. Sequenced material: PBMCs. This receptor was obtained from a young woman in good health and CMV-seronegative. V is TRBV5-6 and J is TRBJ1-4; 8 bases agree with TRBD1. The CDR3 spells CASARTGSDEKLFF. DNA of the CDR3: TGTGCCAGCGCACGGACAGGGAGCGATGAAAAACTGTTTTTT. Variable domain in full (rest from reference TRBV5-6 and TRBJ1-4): DAGVTQSPTHLIKTRGQQVTLRCSPKSGHDTVSWYQQALGQGPQFIFQYYEEEERQRGNFPDRFSGHQFPNYSSELNVNALLLGDSALYLCASARTGSDEKLFFGSGTQLSVL.